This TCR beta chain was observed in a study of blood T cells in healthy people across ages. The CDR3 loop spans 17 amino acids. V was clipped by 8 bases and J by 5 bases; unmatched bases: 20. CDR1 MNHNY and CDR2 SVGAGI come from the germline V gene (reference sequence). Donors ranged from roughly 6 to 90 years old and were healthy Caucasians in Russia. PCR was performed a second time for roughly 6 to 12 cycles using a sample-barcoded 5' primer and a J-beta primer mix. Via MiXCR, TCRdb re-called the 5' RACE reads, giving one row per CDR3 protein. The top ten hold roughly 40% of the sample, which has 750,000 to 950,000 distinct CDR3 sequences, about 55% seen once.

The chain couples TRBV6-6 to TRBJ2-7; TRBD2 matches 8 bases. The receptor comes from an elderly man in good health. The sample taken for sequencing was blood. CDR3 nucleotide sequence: TGTGCCAGCGGACCGGGGAGTGGAGCGGGAGTTTTAAACGAGCAGTACTTC. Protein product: CASGPGSGAGVLNEQYF.